The rows below give T cell receptor beta chains drawn from one sample of a study of control samples from healthy donors and cancer patients. Assay: immunoSEQ multiplex PCR; the TCRdb copy retains only in-frame clones and omits some. This repertoire shows about 130,000 clones, about 95% found once; its top ten account for about 3.5%. The specimen sequenced was blood. The receptors come from a man between 25 and 39 years old in good health. The CDR3 runs from the conserved cysteine through the conserved F or W. D genes are given only for firm matches. Not every row has a clone size; where given, it reads once, few, many or a size class.

V: TRBV27
D: TRBD1
size: -
J: TRBJ1-2
DNA: TGTGCCAGCAGACTCAGGGGGGACTATGGCTACACCTTC
CDR3: CASRLRGDYGYTF

V: TRBV6-2/TRBV6-3
D: -
size: -
J: TRBJ2-1
DNA: TGTGCCAGCAGTACACTGAGCTCCTACAATGAGCAGTTCTTC
CDR3: CASSTLSSYNEQFF

V: TRBV19
D: -
size: -
J: TRBJ2-7
DNA: TGTGCCAGTACCCGGGACACCGATTCATACGAGCAGTACTTC
CDR3: CASTRDTDSYEQYF

V: TRBV4-3
D: TRBD1
size: -
J: TRBJ2-6
DNA: TGCGCCAGCAGCCCGGGACAGAGGTTCTCTGGGGCCAACGTCCTGACTTTC
CDR3: CASSPGQRFSGANVLTF

V: TRBV27
D: -
size: -
J: TRBJ2-3
DNA: TGTGCCAGCAGTGAGATAACCACAGATACGCAGTATTTT
CDR3: CASSEITTDTQYF

V: TRBV5-1
D: TRBD1
size: -
J: TRBJ2-7
DNA: TGCGCCAGCAGCTTGGTGGGGGACAGCTACGAGCAGTACTTC
CDR3: CASSLVGDSYEQYF

V: TRBV5-5
D: -
size: once
J: TRBJ2-5
DNA: TGTGCCAGCAGCCCCGGGACACTCTCTCAAGAGACCCAGTACTTC
CDR3: CASSPGTLSQETQYF

V: TRBV6-5
D: -
size: -
J: TRBJ1-1
DNA: TGTGCCAGCTACCGGGGCGGCACTGAAGCTTTCTTT
CDR3: CASYRGGTEAFF

V: TRBV19
D: -
size: -
J: TRBJ2-2
DNA: TGTGCCAGTAGTATCCCCGTTAGAAGGAACACCGGGGAGCTGTTTTTT
CDR3: CASSIPVRRNTGELFF

V: TRBV6-1
D: -
size: -
J: TRBJ2-1
DNA: TGTGCCAGCAGTGAAGGAGGGCGCTCCTACAATGAGCAGTTCTTC
CDR3: CASSEGGRSYNEQFF

V: TRBV19
D: TRBD2
size: once
J: TRBJ2-3
DNA: TGTGCCAGTAGTGAGGCTAGCGGGGATACGCAGTATTTT
CDR3: CASSEASGDTQYF

V: TRBV10-1
D: -
size: -
J: TRBJ1-2
DNA: TGCGCCAGCAGTGACCGGGCCGCCTATGGCTACACCTTC
CDR3: CASSDRAAYGYTF

V: TRBV19
D: -
size: -
J: TRBJ1-2
DNA: TGTGCCAGTAGTGCCCAGCTCACGGGGGGCTATGGCTACACCTTC
CDR3: CASSAQLTGGYGYTF

V: TRBV29-1
D: -
size: -
J: TRBJ2-2
DNA: TGCAGCGGTGGCGGGTTCCCGGGGCCGGACACCGGGGAGCTGTTTTTT
CDR3: CSGGGFPGPDTGELFF

V: TRBV18
D: TRBD1
size: -
J: TRBJ1-3
DNA: TGTGCCAGCTCACCCTCGATCGGGACAGCCGCGGGAAACACCATATATTTT
CDR3: CASSPSIGTAAGNTIYF

V: TRBV28
D: -
size: -
J: TRBJ1-6
DNA: TGTGCCAGCAGCTTGGGGGGGCGGAATTCACCCCTCCACTTT
CDR3: CASSLGGRNSPLHF

V: TRBV2
D: -
size: -
J: TRBJ1-6
DNA: TGTGCCAGCAGCGCGACAGCCTATAATTCACCCCTCCACTTT
CDR3: CASSATAYNSPLHF

V: TRBV7-8
D: -
size: -
J: TRBJ1-4
DNA: TGTGCCAGCACCCTAAATCATGAAAAACTGTTTTTT
CDR3: CASTLNHEKLFF

V: TRBV14
D: TRBD1
size: -
J: TRBJ2-5
DNA: TGTGCCAGCAGCCAAGAGAACAGGGGAATCGAGACCCAGTACTTC
CDR3: CASSQENRGIETQYF

V: TRBV28
D: -
size: -
J: TRBJ2-7
DNA: TGTGCCAGCAGTTCACTCCCCTACGAGCAGTACTTC
CDR3: CASSSLPYEQYF

V: TRBV28
D: -
size: -
J: TRBJ1-1
DNA: TGTGCCAGCAGAAGGGAGGTCAACACTGGAGCTTTCTTT
CDR3: CASRREVNTGAFF

V: TRBV7-9
D: TRBD1
size: -
J: TRBJ2-2
DNA: TGTGCCAGCAGCCCACAGGGGGCGGGGACCGGGGAGCTGTTTTTT
CDR3: CASSPQGAGTGELFF

V: TRBV28
D: -
size: -
J: TRBJ1-2
DNA: TGTGCCAGCAGTCAGACATTTAACTATGGCTACACCTTC
CDR3: CASSQTFNYGYTF

V: TRBV6-5
D: TRBD1
size: once
J: TRBJ1-1
DNA: TGTGCCAGCAGTTCTATTGGACAGGTGATCACTGAAGCTTTCTTT
CDR3: CASSSIGQVITEAFF

V: TRBV27
D: -
size: once
J: TRBJ1-1
DNA: TGTGCCAGCAGTTCGCGCAAACAGAGAAACACTGAAGCTTTCTTT
CDR3: CASSSRKQRNTEAFF

V: TRBV7-8
D: -
size: -
J: TRBJ2-7
DNA: TGTGCCACCGGAGGGGGCCCCTACGAGCAGTACTTC
CDR3: CATGGGPYEQYF

V: TRBV5-1
D: TRBD1
size: -
J: TRBJ1-1
DNA: TGCGCCAGCAGGACAGGGGCTAACACTGAAGCTTTCTTT
CDR3: CASRTGANTEAFF

V: TRBV27
D: -
size: once
J: TRBJ2-1
DNA: TGTGCCAGCAGCAAGCGATCTGGGGAGCAGTTCTTC
CDR3: CASSKRSGEQFF

V: TRBV7-2
D: -
size: -
J: TRBJ2-6
DNA: TGTGCCAGCAGGAATAGGGGCCTGGGAAGGGGGGCCAACGTCCTGACTTTC
CDR3: CASRNRGLGRGANVLTF